This is a list of T cell receptor beta chains from one sample in a study of cytomegalovirus exposure and HLA in healthy donors. Produced via immunoSEQ multiplex PCR; TCRdb's table is partial and in-frame only. The table lists around 100,000 clones, around 83% of them singletons. The sequenced sample was PBMCs. The receptor set was obtained from a woman under 30 in good health and CMV-seronegative. Both conserved end residues are part of each CDR3. D genes are given only for firm matches. A clone size is listed for some rows: how often the clone was seen (once, few, many), or a class if it is expanded.

TRBV21-1	NA	NA	TRBJ2-7	TGTGCCAGCAGCAAGGCCGGGACTGCAGACTACGAGCAGTACTTC	CASSKAGTADYEQYF
TRBV19	NA	NA	TRBJ1-1	TGTGCCAGTTCTTACTCGGAGGGGACTGAAGCTTTCTTT	CASSYSEGTEAFF
TRBV28	NA	TRBD1	TRBJ2-7	TGTGCCAGCAGTTCCCGACAGGGGTCGAACGAGCAGTACTTC	CASSSRQGSNEQYF
TRBV18	NA	TRBD1	TRBJ2-4	TGTGCCAGCTCACCACGACAGGGAATGGACATTCAGTACTTC	CASSPRQGMDIQYF
TRBV5-4	NA	TRBD2	TRBJ2-7	TGTGCCAGCAGCTTGGGAGGACTAGCGGCCTACGAGCAGTACTTC	CASSLGGLAAYEQYF
TRBV30	NA	NA	TRBJ2-6	TGTGCCGGACTTATGGGTGCGTCTGGGGCCAACGTCCTGACTTTC	CAGLMGASGANVLTF
TRBV27	few	NA	TRBJ1-3	TGTGCCAGCAGTTTGTCCGGTGAATCTGGAAACACCATATATTTT	CASSLSGESGNTIYF
TRBV6-1	few	NA	TRBJ2-6	TGTGCCAGCAGTGAAGGGAGGACTGGGGCCAACGTCCTGACTTTC	CASSEGRTGANVLTF
TRBV7-2	NA	TRBD1	TRBJ2-5	TGTGCCAGCAGCCCCGCGGGACAGGGAAAGGGGGAGACCCAGTACTTC	CASSPAGQGKGETQYF
TRBV6-5	NA	NA	TRBJ1-1	TGTGCCAGCGGTGCTGGCGGGGGAGGGAGCACTGAAGCTTTCTTT	CASGAGGGGSTEAFF
TRBV29-1	NA	NA	TRBJ1-4	TGCAGCGTCCTTCGGGTCATCAAGGGGGAAACTAATGAAAAACTGTTTTTT	CSVLRVIKGETNEKLFF
TRBV7-6	NA	TRBD1	TRBJ2-5	TGTGCCAGCAGCTTATTAACAGGGGCCCTCCAAGAGACCCAGTACTTC	CASSLLTGALQETQYF
TRBV11-2	NA	NA	TRBJ2-7	TGTGCCAGCAGCTTAGACCCTTCCGAGCAGTACTTC	CASSLDPSEQYF
TRBV27	NA	TRBD2	TRBJ2-7	TGTGCCAGCAGATTTCGACTAGCGGGATCCTACGAGCAGTACTTC	CASRFRLAGSYEQYF
TRBV28	NA	TRBD1	TRBJ1-4	TGTGCCAGCAGCCAGGGGGACAGGGGTATGGGTAATGAAAAACTGTTTTTT	CASSQGDRGMGNEKLFF
TRBV2	NA	TRBD1	TRBJ1-5	TGTGCCAGCAGTGGCGGACAGGGAGGAGGTCAGCCCCAGCATTTT	CASSGGQGGGQPQHF
TRBV4-1	NA	TRBD1	TRBJ2-5	TGCGCCAGCAGCTTTCGACAGGGATCCAAGCAAGAGACCCAGTACTTC	CASSFRQGSKQETQYF
TRBV28	NA	TRBD2	TRBJ2-3	TGTGCCAGCAGTCCTATCGGACTAGCGGGTGAAGCAGATACGCAGTATTTT	CASSPIGLAGEADTQYF
TRBV18	NA	NA	TRBJ2-7	TGTGCCAGCTCGCAGGGGACGAGCTCCTACGAGCAGTACTTC	CASSQGTSSYEQYF
TRBV28	NA	TRBD1	TRBJ1-4	TGTGCCAGCAGTTTGGGACAGGGTCTGGTTTTT	CASSLGQGLVF
TRBV7-9	NA	NA	TRBJ2-2	TGTTCCAGCAGTTTAGTGGCAGCGACCGGGGAGCTGTTTTTT	CSSSLVAATGELFF
TRBV11-1	NA	TRBD1	TRBJ2-4	TGTGCCAGCAGCTTAGTTGGGACAGTGGGCGAAAACATTCAGTACTTC	CASSLVGTVGENIQYF
TRBV4-3	NA	NA	TRBJ2-1	TGCGCCAGCAGCCAAGACCTTGATTTGGGGCATGAGCAGTTCTTC	CASSQDLDLGHEQFF
TRBV28	NA	NA	TRBJ2-7	TGTGCCAGCAGTTTTTCAGCCTACGAGCAGTACTTC	CASSFSAYEQYF
TRBV4-1	NA	NA	TRBJ2-3	TGCGCCAGCAGCCGACTAAGGCGGGTGGCAACAAACACAACCACAGATACGCAGTATTTT	CASSRLRRVATNTTTDTQYF
TRBV7-9	NA	TRBD2	TRBJ2-3	TGTGCCAGCAGCCCCCAGGGGGGACTAGCTTGGGTTACGCAGTATTTT	CASSPQGGLAWVTQYF
TRBV30	NA	NA	TRBJ1-2	TGTGCCTGGGGTTCCTATGAAAAAGGCTACACCTTC	CAWGSYEKGYTF
TRBV4-3	NA	NA	TRBJ1-5	TGCGCCAGCAGCCAAGAATGGGGACTTGGCAATCAGCCCCAGCATTTT	CASSQEWGLGNQPQHF
TRBV7-9	NA	NA	TRBJ1-2	TGTGCCAGCAGCTTAGGGGAGGCAGCTGGTGGCTACACCTTC	CASSLGEAAGGYTF
TRBV6-4	NA	NA	TRBJ2-6	TGTGCCAGCAGTGACTCCGGCGGGGATGGGGCCAACGTCCTGACTTTC	CASSDSGGDGANVLTF
TRBV7-9	once	NA	TRBJ2-7	TGTGCCAGCAGCTTATCCAACGAGCAGTACTTC	CASSLSNEQYF
TRBV4-2	NA	NA	TRBJ1-6	TGTGCCAGCAGCTCCGAGAGCTCCTATAATTCACCCCTCCACTTT	CASSSESSYNSPLHF
TRBV9	NA	TRBD2	TRBJ2-5	TGTGCCAGCAGCGTCCTACGAAGCGGGGGGGACGAGACCCAGTACTTC	CASSVLRSGGDETQYF
TRBV5-6	few	NA	TRBJ1-2	TGTGCCAGCAGCCTGGGGAGGTTCGGGAACTATGGCTACACCTTC	CASSLGRFGNYGYTF
TRBV5-1	few	NA	TRBJ1-6	TGCGCCAGCAGCCGACAGCAACCTAGCTCCTATAATTCACCCCTCCACTTT	CASSRQQPSSYNSPLHF
TRBV27	NA	TRBD2	TRBJ2-3	TGTGCCAGTATAGCGGGGGGGCGCGATACGCAGTATTTT	CASIAGGRDTQYF
TRBV11-2	NA	NA	TRBJ2-5	TGTGCCAGCAGCTTAGACTTCTCCTTAAAGACCCAGTACTTC	CASSLDFSLKTQYF
TRBV10-3	NA	NA	TRBJ2-2	TGTGCCACGAGTTATACCGGGGAGCTGTTTTTT	CATSYTGELFF
TRBV28	few	NA	TRBJ1-2	TGTGCCAGCAGTTTATGGCAGGGGCTCGGCTACACCTTC	CASSLWQGLGYTF
TRBV7-2	NA	TRBD2	TRBJ2-1	TGTGCCAGCAGCCGAATAAAGGTTAGCGGGGTTAGCTCCTACAATGAGCAGTTCTTC	CASSRIKVSGVSSYNEQFF
TRBV29-1	once	NA	TRBJ1-2	TGCAGCGTTATCCGGGGTGCGGAGGGCTACACCTTC	CSVIRGAEGYTF
TRBV6-1	NA	TRBD1	TRBJ2-1	TGTGCCAGCAGTGTAGAGGCAGGGGGTAGTTTCTACAATGAGCAGTTCTTC	CASSVEAGGSFYNEQFF
TRBV6-4	few	TRBD1	TRBJ2-6	TGTGCCAGCAGTGTTTCCTCGGACAGGGAAGCCAACGTCCTGACTTTC	CASSVSSDREANVLTF
TRBV4-3	NA	NA	TRBJ2-3	TGCGCCAGCAGCCAAGCCTTAGAAGATACGCAGTATTTT	CASSQALEDTQYF
TRBV28	NA	TRBD1	TRBJ1-5	TGTGCCAGCATCGGTGACCGGGACAGCTATAGCAATCAGCCCCAGCATTTT	CASIGDRDSYSNQPQHF
TRBV10-3	NA	TRBD1	TRBJ2-7	TGTGCCATCAGTGAGTCGACGGGGACAGGGGTCTACGAGCAGTACTTC	CAISESTGTGVYEQYF
TRBV10-1	NA	NA	TRBJ1-1	TGCGCCAGCAGTGACCGGACAGCCCCGATGGTACACGGCACTGAAGCTTTCTTT	CASSDRTAPMVHGTEAFF
TRBV19	NA	NA	TRBJ1-2	TGTGCCAGTAGTATTGTGAGGACAGACTATGGCTACACCTTC	CASSIVRTDYGYTF
TRBV11-1	few	NA	TRBJ2-3	TGTGCCAGCAGCTGGTGGGAGGGGGGAGATACGCAGTATTTT	CASSWWEGGDTQYF
TRBV14	NA	TRBD1	TRBJ1-5	TGTGCCAGCAGCCAAGGCCGCTGGACAGGGTGGAATCAGCCCCAGCATTTT	CASSQGRWTGWNQPQHF
TRBV7-3	NA	TRBD2	TRBJ2-1	TGTGCCAGCAGCTCAAAAGCGGGGGCATACAATGAGCAGTTCTTC	CASSSKAGAYNEQFF
TRBV4-1	NA	NA	TRBJ2-6	TGCGCCAGCAGCCCCTGGACAGTTGGGGCCAACGTCCTGACTTTC	CASSPWTVGANVLTF
TRBV9	NA	NA	TRBJ2-5	TGTGCCAGCAGCGTAGGGGTAGCGGCGGGGGAGACCCAGTACTTC	CASSVGVAAGETQYF
TRBV11-1	NA	TRBD2	TRBJ2-7	TGTGCCAGCAGCCGCGGGACTAGCGGTTTCTCCTACGAGCAGTACTTC	CASSRGTSGFSYEQYF
TRBV19	NA	TRBD1	TRBJ2-2	TGTGCCAGTGCAGGGGGACCCGCGAACACCGGGGAGCTGTTTTTT	CASAGGPANTGELFF
TRBV7-2	NA	TRBD2	TRBJ2-1	TGTGCCAGCAGACAGACTAGCGTAAATGAGCAGTTCTTC	CASRQTSVNEQFF
TRBV18	NA	TRBD1	TRBJ1-3	TGTGCCAGCTCACCACTCGGACAGGGAGGAGATTCTGGAAACACCATATATTTT	CASSPLGQGGDSGNTIYF
TRBV7-2	NA	NA	TRBJ1-5	TGTGCCAGCAGCCTCAAGCCCTCGAATCAGCCCCAGCATTTT	CASSLKPSNQPQHF
TRBV7-9	few	TRBD1	TRBJ1-6	TGTGCCAGCAGTAAGACAGGGTATAATTCACCCCTCCACTTT	CASSKTGYNSPLHF